The 6 T cell receptor beta chains in this list originate from one sample, sequenced in a study of T cells after yellow fever vaccination. A single record per CDR3 protein comes from TCRdb applying MiXCR to the 5' RACE reads. The table shows about 550,000 distinct CDR3 sequences, with 15% to 20% occurring only once. The input for sequencing was PBMCs, taken 15 days after the yellow fever booster vaccination. These receptors all come from a man aged 25-45 years who received the YFV17D yellow fever vaccine.

The J gene is TRBJ2-1, the V gene TRBV15; 9 bases are a match to TRBD1. The germline V gene encodes CDR1 LNHNV and CDR2 YYDKDF (reference sequence). The CDR3 extends over 16 amino acids. V was pared by 1 base and J by 4 bases, with 5 bases of the junction left unmatched. The CDR3 DNA sequence: TGTGCCACCAGCAGAGTTGGGACAGGGAGGTACAATGAGCAGTTCTTC. Translation gives CATSRVGTGRYNEQFF.

The gene calls are TRBV5-1 and TRBJ1-1, with D possibly being TRBD1 (5 bases). Germline V lookup: CDR1 SGHRS, CDR2 YFSETQ. With 1 base removed from V and 6 bases from J, the gap between germline ends came to 10 bases. The CDR3 loop spans 13 amino acids. The CDR3 sequence: CASSLQGESEAFF. The DNA of the CDR3 is TGCGCCAGCAGCTTGCAGGGTGAATCTGAAGCTTTCTTT.

V usage is TRBV21-1 and J usage is TRBJ2-1; the table names TRBD2, a call not compared with the DNA. TRBV21-1 is a pseudogene locus. This CDR3 region has 19 residues. The DNA for the CDR3 is TGTGCCAGCAGCAATCCCGCTAGCGGGAGGGCCGTGACCTACAATGAGCAGTTCTTC. Its protein is CASSNPASGRAVTYNEQFF.

The chain links TRBV25-1 to TRBJ2-5; D unresolved. V dropped 4 bases and J dropped 4 bases, with 10 bases sitting between them. CDR1 and CDR2 from the germline V gene are MGHDK and SYGVNS. CDR3 length equals 13 residues. CDR3 region: CASSAFFGETQYF. The CDR3 nucleotides read TGTGCCAGCAGTGCCTTCTTTGGAGAGACCCAGTACTTC.

This chain joins TRBV5-1 and TRBJ2-1; no reliable D call. This CDR3 spans 16 amino acids. V lost 5 bases to trimming and J lost 0 bases, with 15 bases between them. Germline CDR1 and CDR2: SGHRS and YFSETQ. The CDR3 loop is CASSLTPVASYNEQFF. CDR3 bases: TGCGCCAGCAGTTTGACCCCGGTAGCCTCCTACAATGAGCAGTTCTTC. Full variable domain (outside the CDR3, taken from reference TRBV5-1 and TRBJ2-1): KAGVTQTPRYLIKTRGQQVTLSCSPISGHRSVSWYQQTPGQGLQFLFEYFSETQRNKGNFPGRFSGRQFSNSRSEMNVSTLELGDSALYLCASSLTPVASYNEQFFGPGTRLTVL.

The chain combines TRBV7-2 with TRBJ2-7; possibly TRBD1 for D (6 bases). V shed 8 bases and J shed 0 bases, with 17 bases lying between them. The CDR3 is made up of 15 amino acids. CDR1 is SGHTA, CDR2 FQGNSA, per germline. CDR3 loop: CASATSGQISYEQYF. In DNA, the CDR3 is TGTGCCAGCGCAACTTCCGGACAGATCTCCTACGAGCAGTACTTC.